One and the same sample provided the 4 T cell receptor beta chains below, sequenced in a study of cytomegalovirus exposure and HLA in healthy donors. This PCR relied on a set of 60 Vbeta primers and 13 Jbeta primers. Here immunoSEQ multiplex PCR was the method, and the copy in TCRdb shows in-frame clones only, minus some. The sample includes about 150,000 clones, roughly 80% of them seen just once. The sequenced sample consisted of PBMCs. These receptor sequences come from a woman between 25 and 40 years old in good health and CMV-seronegative.

The sample holds a few counts of this clone. The rearrangement uses TRBV7-6 and TRBJ1-5; D is unresolved. CDR1 is SGHVS and CDR2 is FNYEAQ in the germline V gene. The CDR3 totals 14 residues. V lost 1 base, J lost 6 bases, and 10 bases lay in between. This CDR3 reads CASSLGSGFQPQHF. DNA for the CDR3: TGTGCCAGCAGCTTAGGGTCCGGGTTTCAGCCCCAGCATTTT.

The V and J genes are TRBV2 and TRBJ2-5; D possibly corresponds to TRBD2 (6 bases). The V and J ends lost 5 bases and 7 bases respectively, with 14 bases between them. This CDR3 spans 13 amino acids. CDR1 and CDR2 (germline): SNHLY, FYNNEI. CDR3 sequence: CASSQGLLVTQYF. CDR3 nucleotide sequence: TGTGCCAGCAGTCAGGGACTCCTCGTGACCCAGTACTTC.

This clone was observed a single time. The chain carries TRBV11-2 and TRBJ1-5, with 7 bases fitting TRBD1. CDR3 length equals 16 residues. The J segment lost 4 bases and the V segment lost 5 bases, leaving 11 bases of the junction unmatched. From germline, CDR1 is SGHAT and CDR2 FQNNGV. CDR3 region: CASSARAGTDNQPQHF. The CDR3 region has the DNA TGTGCCAGCAGCGCCCGGGCCGGGACAGATAATCAGCCCCAGCATTTT.

This chain connects TRBV6-1 to TRBJ2-6, with D maybe TRBD2 (5 bases). Trimming removed 2 bases from V and 2 bases from J, with 7 bases in between. CDR3 length: 15 residues. CDR1 MNHNS and CDR2 SASEGT come from the germline V gene. The CDR3 sequence: CASSEKAAGANVLTF. DNA for the CDR3: TGTGCCAGCAGTGAAAAAGCGGCTGGGGCCAACGTCCTGACTTTC.